The sequence of this TCR beta chain was determined in a study of T-cell reconstitution after alpha-beta-depleted transplantation in children. Per germline, CDR1 DFQATT and CDR2 SNEGSKA (reference sequence). The CDR3 totals 12 residues. V was pared by 7 bases and J by 6 bases, with 12 bases between. This sample's TCRbeta library carried unique molecular identifier barcodes. TCRdb passed the PCR reads through MiXCR, listing each CDR3 protein once. The sample includes some 240,000 distinct CDR3 sequences, approximately 9.7% of them seen just once. Sequenced here: PBMCs from the stem cell graft donor, sampled from the stem cell graft. The receptor was derived from a human donor who donated a stem cell graft to a child with SCID. This sequence joins TRBV20-1 and TRBJ2-2; D tentatively reads TRBD1 or TRBD2 (5 bases each). DNA for the CDR3: TGCAGTGTGGGGACCGGGGCCGGGGAGCTGTTTTTT. Protein sequence: CSVGTGAGELFF.